Below, 3 T cell receptor beta chains from the same sample are listed, as sequenced in a study of OX40 agonist ivuxolimab in advanced cancers. Clones were sequenced by immunoSEQ multiplex PCR, and TCRdb holds only the in-frame ones, with some missing. Counted here are around 80,000 clones, roughly 84% occurring once; the ten biggest clones make up approximately 0.3%. The input for sequencing was CD4+ or CD8+ T cells sorted from blood, taken in a trial of the OX40 agonist ivuxolimab. These receptors all come from an adult with an advanced solid tumor such as melanoma, head and neck, liver or kidney cancer.

The rearrangement uses TRBV4-3 and TRBJ2-3; D is uncertain. CDR1 and CDR2 from the germline V gene are LGHNA and YSLEER. Trimming removed 0 bases from V and 2 bases from J, with 6 bases in between. The CDR3 consists of 14 residues. The CDR3 DNA is TGCGCCAGCAGCCAAGACTACTCCACAGATACGCAGTATTTT. Protein sequence: CASSQDYSTDTQYF.

The gene calls are TRBV28 and TRBJ1-2; the D gene is possibly TRBD1 (5 bases). V was pared by 3 bases and J by 0 bases, with 17 bases between. CDR3 size: 17 residues. Germline assignment: CDR1 MDHEN and CDR2 SYDVKM. The CDR3 nucleotides read TGTGCCAGCAGTTTTGGTGGTGGGAGGGGAGCTAACTATGGCTACACCTTC. Translating it yields CASSFGGGRGANYGYTF.

The chain joins TRBV5-5 to TRBJ2-2, with a possible D match to TRBD1 (6 bases). V was trimmed by 5 bases and J by 1 base, leaving 9 bases between them. Per germline, CDR1 SGHKS and CDR2 YYEKEE (reference sequence). The CDR3 consists of 14 residues. The CDR3 DNA follows: TGTGCCAGCAGACCGACAGGGAACACCGGGGAGCTGTTTTTT. Its translation: CASRPTGNTGELFF.